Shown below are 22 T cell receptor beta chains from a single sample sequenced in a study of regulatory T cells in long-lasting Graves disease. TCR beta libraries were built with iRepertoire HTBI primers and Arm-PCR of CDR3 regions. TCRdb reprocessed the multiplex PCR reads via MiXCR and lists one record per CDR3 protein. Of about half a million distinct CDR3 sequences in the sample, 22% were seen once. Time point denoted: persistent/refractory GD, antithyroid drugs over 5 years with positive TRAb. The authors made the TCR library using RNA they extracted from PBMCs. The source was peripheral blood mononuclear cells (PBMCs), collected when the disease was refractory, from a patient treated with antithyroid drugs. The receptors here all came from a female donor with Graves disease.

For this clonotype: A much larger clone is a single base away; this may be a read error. The CDR3 DNA follows: TGTGCCATCGGCCTGCCCTACGAGCAGTACTTC. Translating it yields CAIGLPYEQYF. This chain connects TRBV10-3 to TRBJ2-7; no firm D call. V lost 8 bases and J 2 bases, leaving 7 bases between the germline ends. The CDR3 is 11 residues long. CDR1 is ENHRY and CDR2 is SYGVKD in the germline V gene.

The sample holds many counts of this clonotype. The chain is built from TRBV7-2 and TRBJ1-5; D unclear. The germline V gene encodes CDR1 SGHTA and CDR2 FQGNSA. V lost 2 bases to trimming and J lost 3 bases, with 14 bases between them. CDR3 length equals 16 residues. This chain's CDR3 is CASSLTALNPNQPQHF. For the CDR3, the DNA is TGTGCCAGCAGCTTAACAGCGCTTAACCCCAATCAGCCCCAGCATTTT.

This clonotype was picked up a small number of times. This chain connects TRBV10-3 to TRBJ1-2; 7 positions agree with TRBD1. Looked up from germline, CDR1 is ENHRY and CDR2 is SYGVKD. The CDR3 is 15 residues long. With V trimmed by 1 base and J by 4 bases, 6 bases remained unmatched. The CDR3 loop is CAISEFQGDLYGYTF. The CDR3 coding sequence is TGTGCCATCAGTGAGTTTCAGGGGGACCTCTATGGCTACACCTTC.

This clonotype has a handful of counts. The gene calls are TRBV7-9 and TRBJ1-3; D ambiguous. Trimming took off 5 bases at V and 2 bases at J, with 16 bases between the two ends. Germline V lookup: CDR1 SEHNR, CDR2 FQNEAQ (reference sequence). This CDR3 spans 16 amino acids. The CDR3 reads CASSPPGGGAGNTIYF. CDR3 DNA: TGTGCCAGCAGCCCACCGGGTGGTGGGGCTGGAAACACCATATATTTT.

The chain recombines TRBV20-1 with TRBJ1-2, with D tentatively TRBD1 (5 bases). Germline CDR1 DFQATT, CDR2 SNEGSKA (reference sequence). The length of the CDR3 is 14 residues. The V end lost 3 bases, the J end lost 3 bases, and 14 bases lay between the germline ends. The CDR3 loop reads CSASRAGVDYGYTF. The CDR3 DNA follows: TGCAGTGCTAGCAGGGCGGGGGTTGACTATGGCTACACCTTC.

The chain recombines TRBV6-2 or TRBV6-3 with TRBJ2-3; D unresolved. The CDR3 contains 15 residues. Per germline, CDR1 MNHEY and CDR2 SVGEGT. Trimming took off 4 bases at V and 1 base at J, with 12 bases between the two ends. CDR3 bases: TGTGCCAGCAGTTCGTCCCCCGGGCGCACAGATACGCAGTATTTT. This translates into CASSSSPGRTDTQYF.

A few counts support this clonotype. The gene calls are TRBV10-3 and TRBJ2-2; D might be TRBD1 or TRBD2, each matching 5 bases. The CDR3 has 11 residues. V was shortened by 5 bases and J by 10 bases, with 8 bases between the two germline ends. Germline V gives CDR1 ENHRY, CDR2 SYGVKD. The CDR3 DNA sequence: TGTGCCATCAGTCTGGGGGTGGAGCTGTTTTTT. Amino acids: CAISLGVELFF.

The CDR3 DNA follows: TGTGCCAGTAGTATACGGGACGGCAAAAGCACAGATACGCAGTATTTT. Its protein is CASSIRDGKSTDTQYF. This sequence joins TRBV19 and TRBJ2-3, with D perhaps matching TRBD1 or TRBD2 (5 bases each). The ends were cut back, 2 bases at V and 0 bases at J, with 12 bases in the middle. Germline CDR1 LNHDA, CDR2 SQIVND (reference sequence). This CDR3 contains 16 residues.

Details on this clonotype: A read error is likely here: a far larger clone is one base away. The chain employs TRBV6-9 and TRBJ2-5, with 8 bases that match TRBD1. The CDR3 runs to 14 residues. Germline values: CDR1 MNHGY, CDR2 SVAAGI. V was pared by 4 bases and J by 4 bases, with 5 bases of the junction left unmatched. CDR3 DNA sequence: TGTGCCAGCAGTTTGGGGACAGGTCCAGAGACCCAGTACTTC. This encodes CASSLGTGPETQYF.

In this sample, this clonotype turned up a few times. CDR3 nucleotide sequence: TGCAGTGCTAGAGATTATACCGCGGGGGGCTACACCTTC. Protein: CSARDYTAGGYTF. The rearrangement links TRBV20-1 to TRBJ1-2, with D hard to call. Germline loops: CDR1 DFQATT, CDR2 SNEGSKA (reference sequence). The CDR3 has 13 residues. Trimming removed 0 bases from V and 8 bases from J, with 13 bases in between.

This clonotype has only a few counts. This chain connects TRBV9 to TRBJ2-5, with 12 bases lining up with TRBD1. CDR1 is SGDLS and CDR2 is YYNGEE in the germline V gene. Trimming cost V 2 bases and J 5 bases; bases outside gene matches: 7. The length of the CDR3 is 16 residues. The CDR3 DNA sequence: TGTGCCAGCAGCGTCGGGACAGGGGGCGCGGGGGAGACCCAGTACTTC. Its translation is CASSVGTGGAGETQYF. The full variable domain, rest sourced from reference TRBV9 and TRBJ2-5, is DSGVTQTPKHLITATGQRVTLRCSPRSGDLSVYWYQQSLDQGLQFLIQYYNGEERAKGNILERFSAQQFPDLHSELNLSSLELGDSALYFCASSVGTGGAGETQYFGPGTRLLVL.

The CDR3 loop is CASSPAGTGGNEKLFF. The CDR3 nucleotides are TGTGCCAGCTCACCGGCAGGGACAGGGGGAAATGAAAAACTGTTTTTT. The J gene is TRBJ1-4, the V gene TRBV18; 11 bases match TRBD1. After removal of 3 bases from V and 5 bases from J, the junction contained 5 bases not matched to a gene. The CDR3 length is 16 residues. Germline CDR1 reads KGHSH; CDR2 reads LQKENI.

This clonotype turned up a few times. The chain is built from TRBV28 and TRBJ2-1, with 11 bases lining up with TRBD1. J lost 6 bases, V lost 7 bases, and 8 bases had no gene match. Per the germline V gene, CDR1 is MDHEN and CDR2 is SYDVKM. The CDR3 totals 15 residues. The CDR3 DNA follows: TGTGCCAGCATGCTACCGGGACAGGGGGTCAATGAGCAGTTCTTC. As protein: CASMLPGQGVNEQFF.

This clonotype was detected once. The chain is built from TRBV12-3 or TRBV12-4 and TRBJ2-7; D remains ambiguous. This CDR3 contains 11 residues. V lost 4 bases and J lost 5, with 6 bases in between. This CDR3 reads CASSSLDEQYF. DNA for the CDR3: TGTGCCAGCAGTTCCCTAGACGAGCAGTACTTC.

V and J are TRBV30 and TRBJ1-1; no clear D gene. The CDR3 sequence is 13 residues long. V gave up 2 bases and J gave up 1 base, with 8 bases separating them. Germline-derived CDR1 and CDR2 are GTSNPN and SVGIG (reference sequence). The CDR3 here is CAWSIWGNTEAFF. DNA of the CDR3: TGTGCCTGGAGTATATGGGGGAACACTGAAGCTTTCTTT.

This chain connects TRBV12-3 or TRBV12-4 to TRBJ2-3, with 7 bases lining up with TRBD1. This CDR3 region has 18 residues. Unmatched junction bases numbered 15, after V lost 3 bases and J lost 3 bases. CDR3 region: CASSFSSTGAPSTDTQYF. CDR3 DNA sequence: TGTGCCAGCAGTTTTAGCAGTACAGGGGCCCCTTCGACAGATACGCAGTATTTT.

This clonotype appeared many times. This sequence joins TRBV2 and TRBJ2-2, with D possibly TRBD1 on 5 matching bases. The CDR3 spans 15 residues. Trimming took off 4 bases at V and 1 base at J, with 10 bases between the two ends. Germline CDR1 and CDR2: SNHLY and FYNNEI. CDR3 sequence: CASSARVMNTGELFF. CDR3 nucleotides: TGTGCCAGCAGTGCCAGGGTAATGAACACCGGGGAGCTGTTTTTT.

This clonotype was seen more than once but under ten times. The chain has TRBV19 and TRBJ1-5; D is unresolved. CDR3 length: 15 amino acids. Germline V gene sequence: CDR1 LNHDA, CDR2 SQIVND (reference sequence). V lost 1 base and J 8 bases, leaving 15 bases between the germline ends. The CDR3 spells CASSIGSGVTEPQHF. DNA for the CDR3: TGTGCCAGTAGTATAGGTTCGGGAGTCACGGAGCCCCAGCATTTT.

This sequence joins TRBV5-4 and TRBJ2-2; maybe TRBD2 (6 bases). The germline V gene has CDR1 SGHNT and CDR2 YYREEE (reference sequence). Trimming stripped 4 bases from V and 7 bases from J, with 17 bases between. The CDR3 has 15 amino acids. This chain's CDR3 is CASSPLFRGGGELFF. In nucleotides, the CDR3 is TGTGCCAGCAGCCCCCTTTTCCGGGGAGGCGGGGAGCTGTTTTTT. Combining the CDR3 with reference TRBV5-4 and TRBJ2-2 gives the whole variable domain ETGVTQSPTHLIKTRGQQVTLRCSSQSGHNTVSWYQQALGQGPQFIFQYYREEENGRGNFPPRFSGLQFPNYSSELNVNALELDDSALYLCASSPLFRGGGELFFGEGSRLTVL.

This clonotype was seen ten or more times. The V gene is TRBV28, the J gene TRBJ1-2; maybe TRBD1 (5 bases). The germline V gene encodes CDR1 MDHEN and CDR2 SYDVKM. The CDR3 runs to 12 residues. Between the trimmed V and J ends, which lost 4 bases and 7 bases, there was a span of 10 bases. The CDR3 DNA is TGTGCCAGCAGTTGGGGGGAAGGTGGCTACACCTTC. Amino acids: CASSWGEGGYTF.

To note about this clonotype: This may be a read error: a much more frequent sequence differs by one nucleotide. The CDR3 DNA sequence: TGTGCCAGCAGTTACTGGGGACGGGGGTACCAGCCCCAGCATTTT. It encodes CASSYWGRGYQPQHF. The V gene is TRBV6-5, the J gene TRBJ1-5; D perhaps matches TRBD1 (5 bases). V shed 1 base and J shed 7 bases, with 14 bases lying between them. The CDR3 contains 15 residues. Per germline, CDR1 MNHEY and CDR2 SVGAGI.

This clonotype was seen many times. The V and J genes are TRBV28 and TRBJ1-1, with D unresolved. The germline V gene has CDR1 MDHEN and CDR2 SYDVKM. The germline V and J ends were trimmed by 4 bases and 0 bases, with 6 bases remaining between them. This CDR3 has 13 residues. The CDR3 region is CASSWGLNTEAFF. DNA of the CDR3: TGTGCCAGCAGTTGGGGTTTGAACACTGAAGCTTTCTTT. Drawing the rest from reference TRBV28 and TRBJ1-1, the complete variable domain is DVKVTQSSRYLVKRTGEKVFLECVQDMDHENMFWYRQDPGLGLRLIYFSYDVKMKEKGDIPEGYSVSREKKERFSLILESASTNQTSMYLCASSWGLNTEAFFGQGTRLTVV.